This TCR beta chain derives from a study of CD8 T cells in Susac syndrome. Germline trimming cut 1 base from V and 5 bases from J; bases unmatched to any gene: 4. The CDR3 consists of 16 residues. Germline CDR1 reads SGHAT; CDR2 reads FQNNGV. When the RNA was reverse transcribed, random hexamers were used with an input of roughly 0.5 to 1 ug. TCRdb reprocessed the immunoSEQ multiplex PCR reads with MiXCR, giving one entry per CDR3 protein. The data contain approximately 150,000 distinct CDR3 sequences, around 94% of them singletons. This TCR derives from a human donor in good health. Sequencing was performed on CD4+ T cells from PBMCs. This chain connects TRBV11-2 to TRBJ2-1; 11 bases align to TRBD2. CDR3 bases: TGTGCCAGCAGCTTAGGGACTAGCGGGCTAGACAATGAGCAGTTCTTC. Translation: CASSLGTSGLDNEQFF.